These 30 T cell receptor beta chains were sequenced from one sample in a study of OX40 agonist ivuxolimab in advanced cancers. Measured with immunoSEQ multiplex PCR; TCRdb has only the in-frame clones, and not every one. The table records tens of thousands of clones, around 81% of them present only once. Specimen: CD4+ or CD8+ T cells sorted from blood, collected in a trial of the OX40 agonist ivuxolimab. These receptors all come from an adult with an advanced solid tumor such as melanoma, head and neck, liver or kidney cancer.

V gene TRBV2 combines with J gene TRBJ2-3; D gene uncertain. There are 16 residues in the CDR3. Germline loops: CDR1 SNHLY, CDR2 FYNNEI. V was cut by 7 bases and J by 2 bases, with 19 bases left in between. The CDR3 region has the DNA TGTGCCAGCACCAAAACAAGGCCAGGAGACACAGATACGCAGTATTTT. It yields the protein CASTKTRPGDTDTQYF.

V gene TRBV9 combines with J gene TRBJ2-3; the D gene is possibly TRBD2 (6 bases). The germline V gene has CDR1 SGDLS and CDR2 YYNGEE. The ends were cut back, 1 base at V and 3 bases at J, with 15 bases in the middle. The CDR3 is 16 residues long. CDR3 bases: TGTGCCAGCAGCGTAAAGGCGGGGCCTGGGACAGATACGCAGTATTTT. The encoded protein is CASSVKAGPGTDTQYF.

The rearrangement uses TRBV10-3 and TRBJ2-5; no clear D gene. The CDR3 covers 12 residues. Per the germline V gene, CDR1 is ENHRY and CDR2 is SYGVKD. V was pared by 6 bases and J by 1 base, with 6 bases between. The DNA of the CDR3 is TGTGCCATCAGCCGGACCCAAGAGACCCAGTACTTC. This translates into CAISRTQETQYF.

The chain combines TRBV7-3 with TRBJ2-3, with D perhaps being TRBD1 or TRBD2 (6 bases each). This CDR3 has 15 residues. The germline V gene encodes CDR1 SGHTA and CDR2 FQGTGA. V was shortened by 6 bases and J by 1 base, with 14 bases between the two germline ends. CDR3 in amino acids: CASSLRRGGTDTQYF. CDR3 nucleotide sequence: TGTGCCAGCAGTCTAAGGAGGGGGGGCACAGATACGCAGTATTTT.

The chain carries TRBV1 and TRBJ2-5. TRBV1 is a pseudogene locus. CDR3 length: 15 residues. For the CDR3, the DNA is TGCACCAGCAGCCAAGCCCCGGGGGCCAGAGAGACCCAGTACTTC. Its translation is CTSSQAPGARETQYF.

V and J are TRBV12-5 and TRBJ2-7; the match to TRBD1 covers 8 bases. V shed 6 bases and J 6 bases; nucleotides not matched to a gene: 7. The CDR3 loop spans 13 amino acids. Germline loops: CDR1 LGHNT, CDR2 FRNRAP. The DNA for the CDR3 is TGTGCTAGTGGGAGAGGGACAGGAGGCGAGCAGTACTTC. Translating it yields CASGRGTGGEQYF.

The chain couples TRBV11-3 to TRBJ2-1; D possibly uses TRBD1 or TRBD2 (5 bases each). CDR1 is SGHNT, CDR2 YENEEA, per germline. Trimming took off 5 bases at V and 7 bases at J, with 15 bases between the two ends. This CDR3 is 14 amino acids long. The CDR3 here is CASSPRAGMNEQFF. The DNA for the CDR3 is TGTGCCAGCAGCCCGCGGGCAGGGATGAATGAGCAGTTCTTC.

This sequence joins TRBV6-6 and TRBJ1-2; a possible D gene is TRBD1 (6 bases). Germline CDR1 and CDR2: MNHNY and SVGAGI (reference sequence). The CDR3 loop spans 14 amino acids. Trimming left V 5 bases short and J 5 bases short, with 15 bases between. CDR3 nucleotide sequence: TGTGCCAGCAGTCCAAGGGGGTTCTGGTATGGCTACACCTTC. It is translated as CASSPRGFWYGYTF.

The chain has TRBV5-6 and TRBJ2-5, with a possible D match to TRBD1 (6 bases). This CDR3 is built from 15 residues. Trimming removed 1 base at V and 1 base at J, with 11 bases between. Germline V gives CDR1 SGHDT, CDR2 YYEEEE. The CDR3 spells CASSLRTARQETQYF. The DNA of the CDR3 is TGTGCCAGCAGCTTGCGGACAGCGCGCCAAGAGACCCAGTACTTC.

This sequence joins TRBV7-8 and TRBJ2-2; the match to TRBD2 covers 8 bases. In germline, CDR1 is SGHVS, CDR2 FQNEAQ. The CDR3 sequence is 16 residues long. Unmatched junction bases numbered 7, after V lost 6 bases and J lost 1 base. CDR3 in amino acids: CASRLSGGLNTGELFF. CDR3 DNA: TGTGCCAGCAGACTAAGCGGGGGTTTGAACACCGGGGAGCTGTTTTTT.

This clone has a handful of counts. The chain links TRBV5-1 to TRBJ1-6; TRBD1 agrees at 7 bases. The germline V gene has CDR1 SGHRS and CDR2 YFSETQ. V was pared by 0 bases and J by 9 bases, with 3 bases of the junction left unmatched. There are 14 residues in the CDR3. CDR3 sequence: CASSLERGPSPLHF. The DNA for the CDR3 is TGCGCCAGCAGCTTGGAAAGGGGGCCTTCACCCCTCCACTTT.

The rearrangement joins TRBV14 to TRBJ1-2; D might be TRBD1 (5 bases). Germline V gene sequence: CDR1 SGHDN, CDR2 FVKESK. The CDR3 covers 17 residues. Trimming cost V 0 bases and J 8 bases, with 22 bases left between them. The CDR3 loop is CASSQDLETARLGGYTF. CDR3 bases: TGTGCCAGCAGCCAAGATCTGGAGACAGCTAGGCTGGGGGGCTACACCTTC.

The chain couples TRBV7-6 to TRBJ2-2, with D possibly TRBD1 on 6 matching bases. Trimming left V 1 base short and J 1 base short, with 7 bases between. This CDR3 region has 15 residues. The V gene's germline CDR1 is SGHVS and CDR2 FNYEAQ. The DNA of the CDR3 is TGTGCCAGCAGCTTAGAGACAGGGAACACCGGGGAGCTGTTTTTT. Translated: CASSLETGNTGELFF.

The genes are TRBV6-4 and TRBJ2-7; TRBD2 matches at 7 bases. J was trimmed by 2 bases and V by 4 bases; bases with no gene match: 8. This CDR3 region has 15 residues. Germline CDR1 is MRHNA and CDR2 is SNTAGT. The CDR3 is CASSVSLAGAYEQYF. CDR3 DNA: TGTGCCAGCAGTGTCTCCTTGGCGGGGGCCTACGAGCAGTACTTC.

CDR3 bases: TGTGCCAGCAGCTTAAACCCCGGGACAGGGGCCGGCTACACCTTC. Its protein is CASSLNPGTGAGYTF. The V gene is TRBV7-3, the J gene TRBJ1-2, with 10 bases fitting TRBD1. Losses at the gene ends were 1 base for V and 8 bases for J; bases not matched to a gene: 7. CDR1 is SGHTA, CDR2 FQGTGA, per germline. This CDR3 is built from 15 residues.

This chain uses TRBV6-5 with TRBJ1-2; D gene unclear. The CDR3 covers 14 residues. V was pared by 0 bases and J by 2 bases, with 7 bases between. Germline CDR1 reads MNHEY; CDR2 reads SVGAGI. The CDR3 here is CASSYSGGNYGYTF. The DNA of the CDR3 is TGTGCCAGCAGTTACTCCGGCGGGAACTATGGCTACACCTTC.

This clone is a singleton in its sample. The chain employs TRBV5-1 and TRBJ2-7, with a weak D call TRBD1 (6 bases). V lost 2 bases, J lost 3 bases, and 15 bases lay in between. Germline CDR1 reads SGHRS; CDR2 reads YFSETQ. The CDR3 covers 15 residues. The CDR3 DNA reads as TGCGCCAGCAGCTTTGACGGGACATCGGTCTACGAGCAGTACTTC. It yields the protein CASSFDGTSVYEQYF.

This chain connects TRBV14 to TRBJ2-7, with D possibly matching TRBD1 (6 bases). Trimming cost V 0 bases and J 4 bases, with 19 bases left between them. There are 17 residues in the CDR3. The germline V gene has CDR1 SGHDN and CDR2 FVKESK. The CDR3 region has the DNA TGTGCCAGCAGCCAAGATTGGACAGTCCGGGGCTCGTACGAGCAGTACTTC. As protein: CASSQDWTVRGSYEQYF.

This chain links TRBV14 with TRBJ2-7; D is unclear. The germline CDR1 and CDR2 sequences are SGHDN and FVKESK. The CDR3 has 13 amino acids. V lost 8 bases, J lost 0 bases, and 11 bases lay in between. The CDR3 reads CASALGHSYEQYF. In nucleotides, the CDR3 is TGTGCCAGCGCGCTTGGGCACTCCTACGAGCAGTACTTC.

This chain uses TRBV7-2 with TRBJ1-5; TRBD1 aligns across 8 bases. Looked up from germline, CDR1 is SGHTA and CDR2 is FQGNSA. Germline trimming cut 5 bases from V and 7 bases from J; bases unmatched to any gene: 10. The CDR3 has 15 amino acids. The chain's CDR3 is CASSPTRTGRQPQHF. The CDR3, as DNA: TGTGCCAGCAGCCCCACTAGGACAGGGAGGCAGCCCCAGCATTTT.

The chain carries TRBV10-3 and TRBJ1-2; a possible D gene is TRBD1 (5 bases). Germline CDR1 ENHRY, CDR2 SYGVKD. The V gene lost 2 bases and the J gene lost 11 bases, with 12 bases spanning the gap. The CDR3 totals 12 residues. The CDR3 DNA reads TGTGCCATCAGTGAGGGCCTCTCAGGGTACACCTTC. It specifies CAISEGLSGYTF.

V gene TRBV6-5 combines with J gene TRBJ1-6; D is unresolved. This CDR3 spans 14 amino acids. V lost 5 bases and J lost 0, with 5 bases in between. In germline, CDR1 is MNHEY, CDR2 SVGAGI. CDR3 sequence reads: CASSDGSYNSPLHF. Here the CDR3 DNA reads TGTGCCAGCAGTGACGGCTCCTATAATTCACCCCTCCACTTT.

The chain carries TRBV5-1 and TRBJ2-1; no clear D gene. CDR1 and CDR2 from the germline V gene are SGHRS and YFSETQ. The CDR3 length is 13 residues. V was shortened by 2 bases and J by 2 bases, with 5 bases between the two germline ends. CDR3 bases: TGCGCCAGCAGCTTAGGGCCCTACAATGAGCAGTTCTTC. It yields the protein CASSLGPYNEQFF.

The genes are TRBV9 and TRBJ2-1, with no clear D. Germline loops: CDR1 SGDLS, CDR2 YYNGEE. The CDR3 extends over 14 amino acids. The V end was cut by 4 bases, the J end by 1 base, with 9 bases between. Here the CDR3 reads CASSLDPSYNEQFF. In DNA, the CDR3 is TGTGCCAGCAGCTTGGACCCTTCCTACAATGAGCAGTTCTTC.

This clone has only one observation. V is TRBV9 and J is TRBJ2-1, with D unclear. V lost 2 bases and J 0 bases, leaving 6 bases between the germline ends. Germline CDR1 reads SGDLS; CDR2 reads YYNGEE. The CDR3 is 14 residues long. CDR3 DNA sequence: TGTGCCAGCAGCGTGGAAACCTCCTACAATGAGCAGTTCTTC. This sequence encodes CASSVETSYNEQFF. Complete variable domain (other parts from reference TRBV9 and TRBJ2-1): DSGVTQTPKHLITATGQRVTLRCSPRSGDLSVYWYQQSLDQGLQFLIQYYNGEERAKGNILERFSAQQFPDLHSELNLSSLELGDSALYFCASSVETSYNEQFFGPGTRLTVL.

This clone came up once. The chain recombines TRBV5-6 with TRBJ1-2; D not resolved. Between the trimmed V and J ends, which lost 1 base and 4 bases, there was a span of 8 bases. The germline gives CDR1 SGHDT, CDR2 YYEEEE. The CDR3 sequence is 13 residues long. The CDR3 DNA sequence: TGTGCCAGCAGCTTGCAACCTGGCTATGGCTACACCTTC. This sequence encodes CASSLQPGYGYTF.

This clone was recorded only once. The rearrangement links TRBV6-1 to TRBJ2-7; 10 positions match TRBD2. CDR1 MNHNS and CDR2 SASEGT come from the germline V gene. Trimming took 7 bases from V and 2 from J; bases not matched to a gene: 5. This CDR3 is built from 14 residues. In nucleotides, the CDR3 is TGTGCCAGCATGTGGACTAGCGGCCCCTACGAGCAGTACTTC. This sequence encodes CASMWTSGPYEQYF.

The chain employs TRBV29-1 and TRBJ1-1; tentative D call: TRBD1 (6 bases). This CDR3 region has 13 residues. Germline V gene lookup returns CDR1 SQVTM and CDR2 ANQGSEA. V was pared by 4 bases and J by 1 base, with 10 bases between. The CDR3 coding sequence is TGCAGCGTTGGAATGACAGGGAACACTGAAGCTTTCTTT. Translated, it gives CSVGMTGNTEAFF.

The chain joins TRBV7-2 to TRBJ1-5, with D unresolved. The V gene lost 1 base and the J gene lost 4 bases, with 11 bases spanning the gap. This CDR3 comprises 15 residues. The germline V gene has CDR1 SGHTA and CDR2 FQGNSA. The CDR3 coding sequence is TGTGCCAGCAGCTTAGGGGATGGTGAGAATCAGCCCCAGCATTTT. Amino acids: CASSLGDGENQPQHF. Full variable domain (rest looked up from reference TRBV7-2 and TRBJ1-5): GAGVSQSPSNKVTEKGKDVELRCDPISGHTALYWYRQSLGQGLEFLIYFQGNSAPDKSGLPSDRFSAERTGGSVSTLTIQRTQQEDSAVYLCASSLGDGENQPQHFGDGTRLSIL.

The chain uses TRBV6-1 and TRBJ2-7, with 8 bases lining up with TRBD2. The CDR3 runs to 13 residues. Trimming took 6 bases from V and 2 from J; bases not matched to a gene: 3. Germline CDR1 MNHNS, CDR2 SASEGT. The CDR3 DNA follows: TGTGCCAGCAGGGAGCGGGGGCCCTACGAGCAGTACTTC. Translation gives CASRERGPYEQYF.